A single T cell receptor beta chain is shown here with its context. This clonotype has only one observation. Its binding antigen is unknown. Qualities for individual bases were not recorded, and no much larger clone is one base off. Evidence from a single read is weak. In this study, sorted CD4+ and CD8+ T cells from the blood of healthy subjects and of severe aplastic anemia patients had their TCR repertoires deep-sequenced. Ficoll-Paque density gradient centrifugation was used to isolate peripheral blood mononuclear cells. CD4+ and CD8+ T cells were sorted by FACS or magnetic beads before DNA extraction. Based on the germline V gene, the CDR1 and CDR2 sequences are SGHVS and FNYEAQ. Its CDR3 holds 14 amino acids, cysteine through phenylalanine. Of all the DNA, just the CDR3 is kept, 42 bases in frame from base 1. At the junction V is shortened by 5 bases and J by 3 bases, with 14 bases in between.

Profiling of TCR beta VDJ combinations and CDR3 sequences used genomic DNA as the template. An Illumina HiSeq 2000 was the platform used for TCR repertoire sequencing. The paper's data handling went like this. Repertoire assessment relied on Simpson's diversity index, CDR3 size and DJ length profiles, and TRBV/TRBJ rearrangement plots. The immunodominant clone was defined as the most abundant DNA sequence in deep sequencing data. CDR3 amino acid sequences were screened for sharing across subjects and compared with published repertoires and the VDJdb database. TCRdb passed the public sequencing reads through fastp at Q25 and MiXCR, retaining productive beta sequences. Every distinct CDR3 protein forms one entry, paired with its most common genes and DNA. TCRdb's processing, not the authors' own work, is the source of the V and J calls. Here the sample has about 400,000 distinct CDR3 sequences; approximately 70% occur a single time. The ten largest account for 3% to 5% of the sample.

The sample comes from a study of CD8+CD57+ T cells in acquired aplastic anemia (dated by TCRdb to between 2018 and 2020). About the investigation overall: Extracted DNA from sorted CD4+ and CD8+ cells averaged around 3.4 ug, ranging from roughly 0.2 to 30 ug. Mean read counts for healthy donor samples were 8.5 million to 10.8 million for CD4+ cells and 11.0 million for CD8+ cells. Results the study describes overall, beyond this receptor: Twenty-nine CD8+ CDR3 sequences were shared between patients and controls but appeared highly expressed in patients and within their immunodominant clones. No significant difference in CD8+ Simpson's diversity was found between patients and healthy controls (P=0.060).

Recombination connected TRBV7-6 to TRBJ2-7; TRBD2 is a possible D gene, resting on 5 matching bases. The receptor was isolated from a human donor in good health, serving as a control. The sequencing input was sorted CD4+, CD8+, or CD8+CD57+ T cells (not recorded which) from PBMCs. In nucleotides, the sequence is TGTGCCAGCAGCCACGGGGAACTGAACTACGAGCAGTACTTC. This encodes CASSHGELNYEQYF. The full variable domain, completed from the reference TRBV7-6 and TRBJ2-7 proteins outside the CDR3, reads GAGVSQSPRYKVTKRGQDVALRCDPISGHVSLYWYRQALGQGPEFLTYFNYEAQQDKSGLPNDRFSAERPEGSISTLTIQRTEQRDSAMYRCASSHGELNYEQYFGPGTRLTVT.